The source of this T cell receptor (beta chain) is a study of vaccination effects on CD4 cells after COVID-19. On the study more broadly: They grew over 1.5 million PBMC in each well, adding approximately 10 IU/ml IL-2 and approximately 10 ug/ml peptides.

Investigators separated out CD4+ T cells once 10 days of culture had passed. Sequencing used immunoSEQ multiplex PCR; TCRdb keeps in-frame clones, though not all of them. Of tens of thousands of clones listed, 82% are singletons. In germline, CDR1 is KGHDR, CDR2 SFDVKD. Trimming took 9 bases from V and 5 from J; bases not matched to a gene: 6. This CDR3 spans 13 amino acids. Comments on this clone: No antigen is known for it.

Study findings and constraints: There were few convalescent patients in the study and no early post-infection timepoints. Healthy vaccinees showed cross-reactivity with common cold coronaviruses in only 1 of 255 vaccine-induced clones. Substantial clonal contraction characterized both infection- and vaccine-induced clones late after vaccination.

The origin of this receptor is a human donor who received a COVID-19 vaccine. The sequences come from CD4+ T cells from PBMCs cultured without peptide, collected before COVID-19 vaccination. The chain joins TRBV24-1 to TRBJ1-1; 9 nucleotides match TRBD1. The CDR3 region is CATGSTGGTEAFF. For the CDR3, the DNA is TGTGCCACCGGATCGACAGGGGGTACTGAAGCTTTCTTT.